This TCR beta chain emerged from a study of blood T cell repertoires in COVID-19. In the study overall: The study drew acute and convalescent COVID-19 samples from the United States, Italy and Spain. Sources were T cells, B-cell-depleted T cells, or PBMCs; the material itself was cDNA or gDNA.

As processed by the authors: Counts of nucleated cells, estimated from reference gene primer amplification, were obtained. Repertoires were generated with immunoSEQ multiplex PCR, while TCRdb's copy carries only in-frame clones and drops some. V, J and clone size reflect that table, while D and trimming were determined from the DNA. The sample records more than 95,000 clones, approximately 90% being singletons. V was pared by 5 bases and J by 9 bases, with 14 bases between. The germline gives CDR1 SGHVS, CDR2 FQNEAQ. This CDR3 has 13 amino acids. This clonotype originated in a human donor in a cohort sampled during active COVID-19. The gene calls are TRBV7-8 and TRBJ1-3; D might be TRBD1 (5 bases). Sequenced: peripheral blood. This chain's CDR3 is CASSPMEGTTIYF. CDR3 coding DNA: TGTGCCAGCAGCCCTATGGAGGGGACCACCATATATTTT.